Sequencing of this T cell receptor (beta chain) was carried out in a study of PD-L1 blockade in urothelial cancer (dated by TCRdb to the late 2010s). Background for the entire study: All patients started therapy at some point between 2014 and 2016 and received atezolizumab 1,200 mg intravenously every 3 weeks. About 90% of the roughly 29 patients were males with bladder-origin urothelial cancer, and about 65% of the 29 reported a prior smoking history. An ECOG performance status of 0 or 1 was recorded for the patients, and 0 to 3 prior chemotherapy regimens had been received by the patients. Blood samples were analyzed 3 weeks after the start of treatment (second dose) and 6 weeks after the start of treatment. Blood samples gave a median of about 130,000 T cells and tens of thousands of unique TCRs, with a median clonality of around 0.074. Somatic, immune and clinical correlates of response to PD-L1 blockade with atezolizumab in urothelial cancer were the focus of an exploratory multi-omic analysis. Pretreatment tumor samples, along with matched peripheral blood serially collected before and after atezolizumab treatment, were subjected to TCR sequencing. Progression-free survival longer than 6 months counted as durable clinical benefit, and TCR features were additionally tested against both progression-free and overall survival. In the same patients, pretreatment tumors underwent whole exome sequencing and RNA sequencing in addition to TCR sequencing. Durable clinical benefit was achieved by nine patients and was not achieved by 20 patients. Some 29 patients had pretreatment blood TCR-seq, some 24 had at least one posttreatment blood collection, and some 24 had tumor TCR-seq. Study-wide conclusions, independent of this receptor: A pretreatment peripheral blood TCR clonality below the median was linked to improved progression-free and overall survival. Among patients with durable benefit, tumor-associated TCR clones showed greater expansion in peripheral blood 3 weeks after treatment started (n = 22, p = 0.022). Because the sample size was small (n ≈ 28) and many of the analyses were exploratory, the results are meant to be hypothesis-generating.

Note on this clone: Its antigen has not been determined. Base qualities were left out, and no much larger clone turns up one base away.

Germline trimming amounts to 2 bases on V and 5 bases on J, with 6 as the count of junction bases outside the gene matches. In the germline V gene, CDR1 corresponds to SGHTA and CDR2 to FQGNSA. Inclusive of the bounding cysteine and phenylalanine, the CDR3 is 18 residues long. This entry keeps only the CDR3 DNA: 54 bases, framed from base 1. The label giving this sample's time point can be read as: peripheral blood 6 weeks after treatment start. The cohort included 29 patients with locally advanced or metastatic urothelial carcinoma who were treated at Memorial Sloan Kettering on a trial protocol. Peripheral blood mononuclear cells were collected pretreatment and during treatment, with between 1 and 8 total time points obtained per patient. The Qiagen DNeasy Blood extraction kit was used to purify genomic DNA from total PBMCs and tumor samples. PBMCs were collected pretreatment and during treatment and were isolated and stored as previously described.

To estimate absolute template abundance from read counts, synthetic TCR analog templates were spiked into each PCR. Using the immunoSEQ assay, TCRbeta CDR3 regions were amplified from genomic DNA with bias-controlled V and J gene primers. Sequencing of rearranged TCRbeta segments was performed at approximately 20X coverage. As for the authors' bioinformatics: Clustering was used to correct sequencing errors, and CDR3s were annotated against IMGT to assign V, D and J genes. Only productive TCRbeta rearrangements were used in downstream analyses, excluding out-of-frame or stop-codon sequences. To compute clonality, Shannon entropy was normalized by the log of the number of unique productive sequences and then subtracted from one. Fisher's exact test with Benjamini-Hochberg correction, at a threshold of adjusted p below 0.01, was used to find clones that differed between time points or between blood and tumor. The clones in this table, taken by TCRdb from immuneACCESS, are in-frame only. Not every clone is retained; where verified, under half of the shortfall comes from an unresolved V gene, and the cause of the rest is unknown. V and J calls and clone size come straight from that table; D and trimming were deduced from the DNA. The sample table contains about 120,000 clones; only one count was recorded for roughly 91% of them. The ten largest clones capture 1.5% to 2% of the sample.

This material consisted of PBMCs, taken around atezolizumab (anti-PD-L1) treatment. This receptor chain uses TRBV7-2 and TRBJ2-1, and TRBD2 matches 16 of the central bases. This clonotype originated in a man aged 55-75 years with urothelial cancer. The sequenced DNA is TGTGCCAGCAGCTTAACTGGGGGACTAGCGGGGGGGAACAATGAGCAGTTCTTC. It specifies CASSLTGGLAGGNNEQFF.